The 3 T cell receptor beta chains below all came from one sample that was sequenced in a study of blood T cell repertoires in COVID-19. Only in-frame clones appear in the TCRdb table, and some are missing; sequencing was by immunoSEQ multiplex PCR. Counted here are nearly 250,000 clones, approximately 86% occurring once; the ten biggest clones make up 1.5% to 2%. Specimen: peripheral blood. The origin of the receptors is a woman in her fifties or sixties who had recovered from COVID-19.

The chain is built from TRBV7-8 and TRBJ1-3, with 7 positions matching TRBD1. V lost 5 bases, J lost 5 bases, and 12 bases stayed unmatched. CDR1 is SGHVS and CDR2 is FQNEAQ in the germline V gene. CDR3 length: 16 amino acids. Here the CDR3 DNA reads TGTGCCAGCAGCCGGCCGAGACAGGGAGTCCGAAACACCATATATTTT. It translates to CASSRPRQGVRNTIYF.

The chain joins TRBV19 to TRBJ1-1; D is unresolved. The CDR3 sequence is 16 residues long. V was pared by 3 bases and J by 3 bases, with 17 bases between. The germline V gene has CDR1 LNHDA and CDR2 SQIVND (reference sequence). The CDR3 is CASSIAIQTGYTEAFF. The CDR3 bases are TGTGCCAGTAGTATCGCGATCCAGACGGGGTACACTGAAGCTTTCTTT. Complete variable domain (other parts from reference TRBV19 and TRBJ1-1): DGGITQSPKYLFRKEGQNVTLSCEQNLNHDAMYWYRQDPGQGLRLIYYSQIVNDFQKGDIAEGYSVSREKKESFPLTVTSAQKNPTAFYLCASSIAIQTGYTEAFFGQGTRLTVV.

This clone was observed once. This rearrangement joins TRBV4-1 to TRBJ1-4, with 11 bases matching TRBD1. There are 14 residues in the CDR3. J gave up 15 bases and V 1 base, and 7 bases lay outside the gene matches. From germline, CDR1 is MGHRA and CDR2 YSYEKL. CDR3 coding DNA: TGCGCCAGCAGCCAAGCATTTAGGGACAGGGGGTTGTTTTTT. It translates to CASSQAFRDRGLFF.